The next 29 T cell receptor beta chains were all read from a single sample in a study of T cells in Graves' hyperthyroidism and ophthalmopathy. TCR beta CDR3 regions were amplified from RNA. HTBI primers drove first-round RT-PCR of the TCR CDR3. TCRdb passed the multiplex PCR reads through MiXCR, listing each CDR3 protein once. In the table there are 550,000 to 800,000 distinct CDR3 sequences, about 18% of which are singletons. The sample was blood. The receptors were gathered from a man aged 45-65 years with Graves' hyperthyroidism.

For the CDR3, the DNA is TGTGCCAGCAGCTCGCCGATCACAGATACGCAGTATTTT. Amino acids: CASSSPITDTQYF. The V call is TRBV9, the J call TRBJ2-3; no firm D call. Germline V CDR1 and CDR2: SGDLS, YYNGEE. Trimming cost V 4 bases and J 2 bases, with 8 bases left between them. CDR3 length equals 13 residues.

This clonotype occurred many times. This chain links TRBV27 with TRBJ2-2, with D possibly TRBD2 on 6 matching bases. The V end lost 5 bases, the J end lost 2 bases, and 9 bases lay between the germline ends. The CDR3 has 14 amino acids. CDR1 is MNHEY and CDR2 is SMNVEV in the germline V gene (reference sequence). This CDR3 is CASSDGLNTGELFF. The CDR3 DNA follows: TGTGCCAGCAGTGACGGACTAAACACCGGGGAGCTGTTTTTT.

Notes on this clonotype: A much larger clone sits a single nucleotide away, making a read error possible. This chain links TRBV10-3 with TRBJ2-7; no reliable D call. Trimming took 0 bases from V and 6 from J, leaving 12 bases between them. CDR1 ENHRY and CDR2 SYGVKD come from the germline V gene. The CDR3 is 14 residues long. CDR3 loop: CAISESKFYSEQYF. The CDR3 DNA reads TGTGCCATCAGTGAGTCTAAGTTTTATTCCGAGCAGTACTTC.

This clonotype has more than one count but fewer than ten. The rearrangement links TRBV6-2 or TRBV6-3 to TRBJ2-1, with 8 bases fitting TRBD2. J gave up 9 bases and V 5 bases, and 9 bases lay outside the gene matches. Germline lookup yields CDR1 MNHEY and CDR2 SVGEGT. The CDR3 is 14 amino acids. CDR3 region: CASSQRERLIEQFF. The CDR3 DNA reads TGTGCCAGCAGTCAGCGGGAGCGCCTCATTGAGCAGTTCTTC.

This clonotype was picked up many times. The chain employs TRBV28 and TRBJ2-5, with a tentative D call TRBD2 (6 bases). V dropped 2 bases and J dropped 0 bases, with 16 bases sitting between them. The CDR3 is 17 amino acids. Germline assignment: CDR1 MDHEN and CDR2 SYDVKM. The CDR3 sequence is CASSLPPWGLYQETQYF. CDR3 sequence (DNA): TGTGCCAGCAGTTTACCCCCCTGGGGACTGTACCAAGAGACCCAGTACTTC.

This clonotype was counted ten times or more. Here the CDR3 DNA reads TGTGCCAGCAGCGACGGACAGGGTCAGGAGACCCAGTACTTC. It specifies CASSDGQGQETQYF. The genes are TRBV5-5 and TRBJ2-5; 8 positions match TRBD1. CDR1 is SGHKS and CDR2 is YYEKEE in the germline V gene (reference sequence). CDR3 length: 14 amino acids. V shed 4 bases and J 5 bases; nucleotides not matched to a gene: 7.

Concerning this clonotype itself: A much bigger clone sits one base away, suggesting this may be a read error. The chain carries TRBV6-5 and TRBJ1-1, with a weak D call TRBD1 (5 bases). The V gene's germline CDR1 is MNHEY and CDR2 SVGAGI. The CDR3 contains 14 residues. V gave up 2 bases and J gave up 0 bases, with 7 bases separating them. The CDR3 reads CASSYVGVNTEAFF. CDR3 coding DNA: TGTGCCAGCAGTTACGTAGGGGTGAACACTGAAGCTTTCTTT.

The rearrangement links TRBV19 to TRBJ2-7, with TRBD2 as a possible D gene (5 bases). Germline V gene lookup returns CDR1 LNHDA and CDR2 SQIVND (reference sequence). The V gene lost 0 bases and the J gene lost 0 bases, with 9 bases spanning the gap. CDR3 size: 15 residues. CDR3 sequence (DNA): TGTGCCAGTAGTATAGAGGCGGGTTTCTCCTACGAGCAGTACTTC. Protein: CASSIEAGFSYEQYF.

This clonotype was counted at least ten times. The V gene is TRBV6-2 or TRBV6-3, the J gene TRBJ1-1; TRBD1 matches at 7 bases. The CDR3 runs to 13 residues. The trim removed 6 bases at V and 5 bases at J, leaving 6 bases unmatched. Germline-derived CDR1 and CDR2 are MNHEY and SVGEGT. This CDR3 reads CASRPTGVTEAFF. The CDR3 nucleotides are TGTGCCAGCAGGCCCACAGGGGTGACTGAAGCTTTCTTT.

This clonotype came up many times. The J gene is TRBJ2-3, the V gene TRBV2; a possible D gene is TRBD2 (5 bases). The CDR3 loop spans 15 amino acids. The V gene lost 11 bases and the J gene lost 0 bases, with 18 bases spanning the gap. Germline V CDR1 and CDR2: SNHLY, FYNNEI. As DNA, the CDR3 is TGTGCCCCGGGTGGGCGGACTCATAGCACAGATACGCAGTATTTT. Its protein is CAPGGRTHSTDTQYF.

This clonotype appeared many times. The V call is TRBV6-2 or TRBV6-3, the J call TRBJ2-5, with 11 positions matching TRBD2. Germline V lookup: CDR1 MNHEY, CDR2 SVGEGT. CDR3 length: 17 amino acids. J lost 4 bases, V lost 0 bases, and 7 bases had no gene match. Here the CDR3 DNA reads TGTGCCAGCAGTTACTCGACTAGCGGGGATCTTCGAGAGACCCAGTACTTC. Translated: CASSYSTSGDLRETQYF.

In this sample, this clonotype turned up many times. CDR3 sequence (DNA): TGTGCCAGCAGGCAAGGGATTTTTGGCACTGAAGCTTTCTTT. Amino acids: CASRQGIFGTEAFF. This chain joins TRBV28 and TRBJ1-1; D is unresolved. The CDR3 has 14 residues. Germline-derived CDR1 and CDR2 are MDHEN and SYDVKM. V was shortened by 6 bases and J by 4 bases, with 15 bases between the two germline ends. Full variable domain (rest looked up from reference TRBV28 and TRBJ1-1): DVKVTQSSRYLVKRTGEKVFLECVQDMDHENMFWYRQDPGLGLRLIYFSYDVKMKEKGDIPEGYSVSREKKERFSLILESASTNQTSMYLCASRQGIFGTEAFFGQGTRLTVV.

This rearrangement joins TRBV24-1 to TRBJ1-1; D is perhaps TRBD1 (6 bases). The germline CDR1 and CDR2 sequences are KGHDR and SFDVKD. This CDR3 spans 13 amino acids. V lost 0 bases and J lost 6, with 7 bases in between. This CDR3 reads CATSDLGQSEAFF. CDR3 bases: TGTGCCACCAGTGATTTGGGACAGTCTGAAGCTTTCTTT.

V gene TRBV4-2 combines with J gene TRBJ2-5, with 9 bases aligning to TRBD2. V shed 0 bases and J 2 bases; nucleotides not matched to a gene: 19. CDR1 LGHNA and CDR2 YNFKEQ come from the germline V gene. This CDR3 has 21 residues. CDR3 sequence: CASSQENVGTSYLIIQETQYF. As DNA, the CDR3 is TGTGCCAGCAGCCAAGAAAACGTAGGGACTAGCTATCTCATTATACAAGAGACCCAGTACTTC.

This clonotype was picked up many times. The V and J genes are TRBV20-1 and TRBJ2-5; D tentatively reads TRBD1 or TRBD2 (6 bases each). The CDR3 runs to 14 residues. Per germline, CDR1 DFQATT and CDR2 SNEGSKA (reference sequence). V gave up 2 bases and J gave up 2 bases, with 12 bases separating them. CDR3 in DNA: TGCAGTGCTAGATCCAGGAGGGGGCAAGAGACCCAGTACTTC. Amino acid sequence: CSARSRRGQETQYF.

Ten or more counts support this clonotype. The V gene is TRBV3-1, the J gene TRBJ1-1; no firm D call. Germline V lookup: CDR1 LGHDT, CDR2 YNNKEL (reference sequence). V was cut by 0 bases and J by 10 bases, with 12 bases left in between. This CDR3 contains 13 residues. The CDR3 is CASSQDMRDRAFF. CDR3 sequence (DNA): TGTGCCAGCAGCCAAGATATGCGGGATCGAGCTTTCTTT.

The rearrangement joins TRBV28 to TRBJ2-7; 7 nucleotides match TRBD2. The germline V gene encodes CDR1 MDHEN and CDR2 SYDVKM. The CDR3 spans 15 residues. Trimming took 5 bases from V and 1 from J; bases not matched to a gene: 8. CDR3 DNA sequence: TGTGCCAGCAGTGTCATGGGGGGGGGATCCTACGAGCAGTACTTC. It translates to CASSVMGGGSYEQYF. The variable domain in full, completed from reference TRBV28 and TRBJ2-7, reads DVKVTQSSRYLVKRTGEKVFLECVQDMDHENMFWYRQDPGLGLRLIYFSYDVKMKEKGDIPEGYSVSREKKERFSLILESASTNQTSMYLCASSVMGGGSYEQYFGPGTRLTVT.

This clonotype came up a few times. The V gene is TRBV6-2 or TRBV6-3, the J gene TRBJ2-1; 11 bases map to TRBD2. CDR3 length: 13 residues. Germline CDR1 and CDR2: MNHEY and SVGEGT. The J segment lost 7 bases and the V segment lost 7 bases, leaving 3 bases of the junction unmatched. In DNA form, the CDR3 reads TGTGCCAGCAAGGCTAGCGGGAGGAATGAGCAGTTCTTC. It codes for CASKASGRNEQFF.

This clonotype has at least ten counts. The chain uses TRBV7-2 and TRBJ2-1; 8 bases fit TRBD2. This CDR3 spans 15 amino acids. V shed 5 bases, J shed 6 bases, and the junction held 9 bases outside the gene matches. From germline, CDR1 is SGHTA and CDR2 FQGNSA. The CDR3: CASSPQAGVGNEQFF. The CDR3 DNA reads as TGTGCCAGCAGCCCCCAAGCGGGAGTGGGCAATGAGCAGTTCTTC.

In its sample, this clonotype was seen a few times. The chain carries TRBV5-1 and TRBJ2-1, with 10 bases identical to TRBD2. The germline V gene encodes CDR1 SGHRS and CDR2 YFSETQ. The CDR3 sequence is 14 residues long. V shed 4 bases and J 3 bases; nucleotides not matched to a gene: 1. CDR3 in amino acids: CASSGTSDYNEQFF. In DNA, the CDR3 is TGCGCCAGCAGCGGGACTAGCGACTACAATGAGCAGTTCTTC.

This chain connects TRBV30 to TRBJ2-6; tentative D call: TRBD2 (6 bases). Per the germline V gene, CDR1 is GTSNPN and CDR2 is SVGIG (reference sequence). The CDR3 has 14 amino acids. The ends were cut back, 5 bases at V and 0 bases at J, with 8 bases in the middle. For the CDR3, the DNA is TGTGCCTGGGACGGGAGCTCTGGGGCCAACGTCCTGACTTTC. Amino acids: CAWDGSSGANVLTF.

This rearrangement joins TRBV20-1 to TRBJ2-7, with D possibly being TRBD1 (5 bases). Germline CDR1 DFQATT, CDR2 SNEGSKA (reference sequence). The CDR3 length is 12 residues. The CDR3 reads CRLSRVRHEQYF. CDR3 in DNA: TGCAGGTTAAGCAGGGTCAGGCACGAGCAGTACTTC.

The chain couples TRBV2 to TRBJ1-5; no clear D. The CDR3 covers 12 residues. V was cut by 5 bases and J by 6 bases, with 8 bases left in between. The germline V gene has CDR1 SNHLY and CDR2 FYNNEI. The DNA for the CDR3 is TGTGCCAGCAGTACCAGTAGTCAGCCCCAGCATTTT. Its translation is CASSTSSQPQHF.

The J gene is TRBJ2-1, the V gene TRBV3-1; no definite D call. Germline CDR1 and CDR2: LGHDT and YNNKEL (reference sequence). Trimming pared 4 bases from V and 10 bases from J, leaving 11 bases between. There are 12 residues in the CDR3. The CDR3 protein is CASSPGPLEQFF. The DNA for the CDR3 is TGTGCCAGCAGCCCCGGACCCCTGGAGCAGTTCTTC.

The rearrangement uses TRBV5-1 and TRBJ2-4; 7 nucleotides match TRBD1. This CDR3 comprises 12 residues. Per the germline V gene, CDR1 is SGHRS and CDR2 is YFSETQ. The trim removed 5 bases at V and 9 bases at J, leaving 5 bases unmatched. CDR3 bases: TGCGCCAGCAGACAGGGGTCGGGCATTCAGTACTTC. Protein: CASRQGSGIQYF.

The table lists this clonotype with a few counts. The rearrangement uses TRBV28 and TRBJ2-3, with a weak D call TRBD1 (7 bases). CDR1 is MDHEN and CDR2 is SYDVKM in the germline V gene. The CDR3 totals 16 residues. V was trimmed by 3 bases and J by 0 bases, leaving 13 bases between them. The CDR3 region is CASSFQGGYSTDTQYF. CDR3 nucleotide sequence: TGTGCCAGCAGTTTCCAGGGGGGATATAGCACAGATACGCAGTATTTT.

In its sample, this clonotype was seen a few times. The chain links TRBV15 to TRBJ2-7; either TRBD1 or TRBD2 may fit D (5 bases each). The CDR3 is 15 residues long. Germline CDR1 and CDR2: LNHNV and YYDKDF (reference sequence). The V end lost 0 bases, the J end lost 3 bases, and 12 bases lay between the germline ends. The CDR3 spells CATSRERQRNYEQYF. For the CDR3, the DNA is TGTGCCACCAGCAGAGAGCGACAGCGGAACTACGAGCAGTACTTC.

This chain links TRBV19 with TRBJ1-2; no clear D gene. This CDR3 region has 12 residues. Trimming pared 3 bases from V and 8 bases from J, leaving 10 bases between. The germline CDR1 and CDR2 sequences are LNHDA and SQIVND (reference sequence). The CDR3 nucleotides read TGTGCCAGTAGTATGTTAGAAGGCGGCTACACCTTC. This sequence encodes CASSMLEGGYTF.

This chain joins TRBV3-1 and TRBJ2-3; TRBD2 agrees at 11 bases. The V gene's germline CDR1 is LGHDT and CDR2 YNNKEL (reference sequence). The trim removed 3 bases at V and 6 bases at J, leaving 14 bases unmatched. This CDR3 is 18 amino acids long. CDR3 sequence: CASSQGRSSGRVVDTQYF. DNA for the CDR3: TGTGCCAGCAGCCAGGGTAGAAGTAGCGGGAGGGTCGTCGATACGCAGTATTTT.